In this sample, the clone carrying this TCR beta chain turned up once. The data were obtained in a study of T cells after yellow fever vaccination. Findings and limits, study-wide: Abundant clonotypes (contaminants from the bulk population) could be present in FACS-sorted repertoires.

A single record per CDR3 protein comes from TCRdb applying MiXCR to the 5' RACE reads. The sample consists of tens of thousands of distinct CDR3 sequences, about an eighth of them appearing once. The clonotype was recovered from a young man who received the YFV17D yellow fever vaccine. The sequencing here drew on CD8+ T cells not binding an NS4B(214-222) dextramer, sorted from PBMCs, taken less than 25 days after the first yellow fever vaccination.

DNA for the CDR3: TGTGCCAGCAGTAAGACGGAGAAGTCACCCCTCCACTTT. Translating gives CASSKTEKSPLHF. The V and J genes are TRBV6-1 and TRBJ1-6; D is uncertain. CDR3 length equals 13 residues. V lost 5 bases, J lost 10 bases, and 12 bases lay in between. Germline CDR1 is MNHNS and CDR2 is SASEGT.